The rows below give T cell receptor beta chains drawn from one sample of a study of naive and memory T cell subsets. TCRdb itself ran the 5' RACE reads through MiXCR, one entry per CDR3 protein. The table includes tens of thousands of distinct CDR3 sequences, around 7.3% detected once. The receptors stem from a female donor in good health. CDR3s include the opening cysteine and the closing phenylalanine or tryptophan. The order of the fields is clone size, D gene, J gene, CDR3 length, V gene, CDR3 DNA, CDR3 protein. D genes are given only for firm matches. A row's size may be missing; if present it is once, few, many or a size class.

many,-,TRBJ2-5,14,TRBV6-2/TRBV6-3,TGTGCCAGCAGTCCCTTCGACCTACAAGAGACCCAGTACTTC,CASSPFDLQETQYF
many,-,TRBJ1-1,13,TRBV6-6,TGTGCCAGCAGTTATGCCAGGGGATCTGAAGCTTTCTTT,CASSYARGSEAFF
-,-,TRBJ2-7,13,TRBV9,TGTGCCAGCAGCGTAGGCCCGGCGTGGGAGCAGTACTTC,CASSVGPAWEQYF
many,TRBD1,TRBJ1-1,13,TRBV29-1,TGCAGCGTACACGGGACAGGGTCATTGGCGGCTTTCTTT,CSVHGTGSLAAFF
many,-,TRBJ1-1,13,TRBV20-1,TGCAGTTCCTACGGGCGGGTGAACACTGAAGCTTTCTTT,CSSYGRVNTEAFF
-,TRBD1,TRBJ2-7,15,TRBV6-2/TRBV6-3,TGTGCCAGCAGCCGACTCGGACAGGTCTCCTACGAGCAGTACTTC,CASSRLGQVSYEQYF
-,TRBD1,TRBJ1-5,14,TRBV9,TGTGCCAGCAGCGAGACAGGGGTCAATCAGCCCCAGCATTTT,CASSETGVNQPQHF
many,-,TRBJ2-1,14,TRBV6-2/TRBV6-3,TGTGCCAGCAGTTACGAGTCCTCCTACAATGAGCAGTTCTTC,CASSYESSYNEQFF
many,TRBD1,TRBJ2-1,16,TRBV11-2,TGTGCCAGCAGCCCCCAGGGGGCGCCCCCCAGCAATGAGCAGTTCTTC,CASSPQGAPPSNEQFF
few,-,TRBJ2-7,13,TRBV28,TGTGCCATCCTAGACAGTCTCTCCTACGAGCAGTACTTC,CAILDSLSYEQYF
-,-,TRBJ1-2,13,TRBV5-6,TGTGCCAGCAGCTTGATGGGGTCCAGAGGCTACACCTTC,CASSLMGSRGYTF
many,-,TRBJ1-5,13,TRBV6-5,TGTGCCAGCAGTTATTACGCGGGTCAGCCCCAGCATTTT,CASSYYAGQPQHF
many,-,TRBJ1-1,13,TRBV4-1,TGCGCCAGCAGCCAAGTGGGACCGAGAAGAGCTTTCTTT,CASSQVGPRRAFF
-,TRBD2,TRBJ2-7,13,TRBV6-2/TRBV6-3,TGTGCCAGCACTATCGGGACTAGCTCTAGGCAGTACTTC,CASTIGTSSRQYF
-,-,TRBJ2-1,14,TRBV25-1,TGTGCCAGCAGAGACAGGTCCGGGGCCCTTGAGCAGTTCTTC,CASRDRSGALEQFF
many,-,TRBJ1-5,14,TRBV12-3/TRBV12-4,TGTGCCAGCAGTTTGGGCGGATTCAATCAGCCCCAGCATTTT,CASSLGGFNQPQHF
-,TRBD1,TRBJ2-2,15,TRBV12-3/TRBV12-4,TGTGCCAGCAGGCGACAGGGTTCGAACACCGGGGAGCTGTTTTTT,CASRRQGSNTGELFF
many,-,TRBJ2-1,13,TRBV29-1,TGCAGCGTTGGTCCTGTCGGTTACAATGAGCAGTTCTTC,CSVGPVGYNEQFF
many,-,TRBJ1-1,11,TRBV12-3/TRBV12-4,TGTGCCAGCAGCACAGGGTCTGAAGCTTTCTTT,CASSTGSEAFF
few,-,TRBJ1-2,13,TRBV29-1,TGCAGCGTTGAAGATGTTATTGGGGCTGGCTACACCTTC,CSVEDVIGAGYTF
-,-,TRBJ2-2,16,TRBV6-2/TRBV6-3,TGTGCCAGCAGTTACCCTATTGACAGGTGGGAGGGGGAGCTGTTTTTT,CASSYPIDRWEGELFF
many,-,TRBJ2-3,12,TRBV19,TGTGCCCTTAAAACCTCCGGGGATACGCAGTATTTT,CALKTSGDTQYF
-,-,TRBJ2-7,14,TRBV7-2,TGTGCCAGCAGCCCCGGAAGCCTCTCCTACGAGCAGTACTTC,CASSPGSLSYEQYF
few,-,TRBJ2-3,12,TRBV7-2,TGTGCCAGCAGCTTATTTTCAGATACGCAGTATTTT,CASSLFSDTQYF